These T cell receptor beta chains were read from a single sample in a study of cytomegalovirus exposure and HLA in healthy donors. Here immunoSEQ multiplex PCR was the method, and the copy in TCRdb shows in-frame clones only, minus some. This table has 90,000 to 100,000 clones, less than 85% appearing once. The sequenced material came from PBMCs. The receptor source for this set is an older woman in good health and CMV-seropositive. Both conserved end residues are part of each CDR3. The D gene is left open where the match is weak. Rows give clone size only sometimes, using once, few, many, or a class for an expanded clone.

>TRBJ1-2|.|TRBV6-1|.
TGTGCCAGCAACAGGGAAAACAGATACTATGGCTACACCTTC
CASNRENRYYGYTF
>TRBJ2-3|TRBD2|TRBV5-5|.
TGTGCCAGCAGCCAAAGAGCGGGGAGAGATACGCAGTATTTT
CASSQRAGRDTQYF
>TRBJ2-1|TRBD2|TRBV6-5|.
TGTGCCAGCAGTTTACTAGCGGGAGTCGATGAGCAGTTCTTC
CASSLLAGVDEQFF
>TRBJ1-2|.|TRBV19|once
TGTGCCAGTAGTATGGTTTCGACAGGTTGGGAGGGAGGCTACTATGGCTACACCTTC
CASSMVSTGWEGGYYGYTF
>TRBJ2-7|.|TRBV6-1|.
TGTGCCAGCAACTTGAATTACGAGCAGTACTTC
CASNLNYEQYF
>TRBJ2-1|TRBD2|TRBV19|.
TGTGCCAGTAGTATGGGGAGGGACAATGAGCAGTTCTTC
CASSMGRDNEQFF
>TRBJ1-5|TRBD1|TRBV18|.
TGTGCCAGCTCAGCGACAGGGGGGGATCAGCCCCAGCATTTT
CASSATGGDQPQHF
>TRBJ2-7|.|TRBV10-3|few
TGTGCCATCAGCCGGGGCCGGGACACCGTCGAGCAGTACTTC
CAISRGRDTVEQYF
>TRBJ2-4|.|TRBV15|.
TGTGCCACCAGCAGACAGTCCAAAAACATTCAGTACTTC
CATSRQSKNIQYF
>TRBJ2-3|.|TRBV2|.
TGTGCCAGCAGTCGCTCTACCCCGTTGGATACGCAGTATTTT
CASSRSTPLDTQYF
>TRBJ2-7|.|TRBV7-3|.
TGTGCCAGCAGCTTAACGGGTGGGCTAGCAGGCTACGAGCAGTACTTC
CASSLTGGLAGYEQYF
>TRBJ2-7|TRBD2|TRBV7-9|.
TGTGCCAGCAGCCAGGGACTAGCGGGGCCCTACGAGCAGTACTTC
CASSQGLAGPYEQYF
>TRBJ2-7|TRBD1|TRBV6-5|.
TGTGCCAGCAGCACCGGCACAGGGGCGATCCACGAGCAGTACTTC
CASSTGTGAIHEQYF
>TRBJ2-5|TRBD1|TRBV28|.
TGTGCCAGCAAAAAACTGGACAGGGCGCAAGAGACCCAGTACTTC
CASKKLDRAQETQYF
>TRBJ2-7|.|TRBV27|.
TGTGCCAGCAGCGACCCCCCCTTAGCCGAGCAGTACTTC
CASSDPPLAEQYF
>TRBJ2-7|.|TRBV11-3|.
TGTGCCAGCAGCTTAGATTCCCGTTACGAGCAGTACTTC
CASSLDSRYEQYF
>TRBJ2-7|.|TRBV20-1|few
TGCAGTGCCATTCGGGGATACGAGCAGTACTTC
CSAIRGYEQYF
>TRBJ2-2|.|TRBV10-3|.
TGTGCCATCAGTATGACAGGCCCGAACACCGGGGAGCTGTTTTTT
CAISMTGPNTGELFF
>TRBJ2-1|.|TRBV6-5|.
TGTGCCAGCAGTTCGAGCCCCGGGTACAATGAGCAGTTCTTC
CASSSSPGYNEQFF
>TRBJ2-2|TRBD2|TRBV13|.
TGTGCCAGCAGCTTAGGGACTAGCGGGAGCGGCACCGGGGAGCTGTTTTTT
CASSLGTSGSGTGELFF